These 13 T cell receptor beta chains came from one sample sequenced in a study of human T cells and chemical hapten exposure (dated by TCRdb to the early 2020s). The sample's time point label, decoded: pre-sensitization, week 0. The treatment or condition label here, explained by the study, means: therapeutic diphenylcyclopropenone sensitization with weekly scalp DPC. To prepare the library, RACE was applied. TCRdb shows the sequencer as NextSeq 500. Through fastp at Q25 and MiXCR, TCRdb rebuilt clones from the public reads, retaining in-frame beta chains. Records with the same CDR3 protein are collapsed into one entry carrying the most frequent genes and DNA. The table for this sample lists approximately 260,000 distinct CDR3 sequences; around 7.7% of them were counted only once. In total, the top ten clones hold 1.2% of the sample. Sequenced material: whole blood, taken in connection with sensitization to the hapten diphenylcyclopropenone (DPC). These receptors were taken from a man younger than 35 with alopecia areata. Some clones in this sample may be carry-over from other donors' samples.

This clonotype turned up a few times. V gene TRBV6-9 combines with J gene TRBJ2-7; TRBD1 is a possible D gene (6 bases). Germline CDR1 and CDR2: MNHGY and SVAAGI. V was pared by 6 bases and J by 2 bases, with 14 bases between. This CDR3 contains 14 residues. The CDR3 DNA reads as TGTGCCAGCAGGAATCCGGACAGTACCTACGAGCAGTACGTC. Protein sequence: CASRNPDSTYEQYV.

This clonotype was seen a few times. The chain links TRBV5-1 to TRBJ2-5, with D perhaps assigned TRBD1 or TRBD2 (6 bases each). The germline gives CDR1 SGHRS, CDR2 YFSETQ. The CDR3 length is 13 residues. Trimming removed 2 bases at V and 4 bases at J, with 9 bases between. The CDR3 region has the DNA TGCGCCAGCAGCTTCGGGGGCGGAGAGACCCAGTACTTC. It yields the protein CASSFGGGETQYF.

There are many counts of this clonotype. For the CDR3, the DNA is TGTGCCAGCAGTTTTAGGGGGACAGGGATCCGTAATGAGCAGTTCTTC. Protein product: CASSFRGTGIRNEQFF. This chain connects TRBV12-3 or TRBV12-4 to TRBJ2-1; TRBD1 aligns across 9 bases. This CDR3 has 16 residues. The V gene end was trimmed by 3 bases and the J gene end by 7 bases; junction bases not matched to a gene: 10.

This clonotype was recorded a few times. The chain couples TRBV10-2 to TRBJ1-1; 9 positions agree with TRBD1. The junction had 6 bases not matched to a gene; V was cut back by 6 bases and J by 4 bases. Per the germline V gene, CDR1 is WSHSY and CDR2 is SAAADI. This CDR3 region has 14 residues. CDR3 region: CASRLGTGTTEAFF. The CDR3 region has the DNA TGCGCCAGCAGGCTAGGGACAGGGACCACTGAAGCTTTCTTT.

This chain joins TRBV20-1 and TRBJ1-5; 9 bases are a match to TRBD1. The V gene's germline CDR1 is DFQATT and CDR2 SNEGSKA (reference sequence). The CDR3 loop spans 17 amino acids. The ends lost 6 bases at V and 0 bases at J; junction bases unmatched: 12. The chain's CDR3 is CSAHRDRAVYSNQPQHF. The DNA for the CDR3 is TGCAGTGCACACCGGGACAGGGCCGTTTATAGCAATCAGCCCCAGCATTTT.

This chain connects TRBV2 to TRBJ1-1; 7 nucleotides line up with TRBD1. CDR3 length: 10 amino acids. The J segment lost 12 bases and the V segment lost 5 bases, leaving 3 bases of the junction unmatched. From germline, CDR1 is SNHLY and CDR2 FYNNEI. CDR3 loop: CASSQGGTFF. The CDR3, as DNA: TGTGCCAGCAGTCAGGGGGGAACTTTCTTT. The variable domain in full, with the rest retrieved from reference TRBV2 and TRBJ1-1, is EPEVTQTPSHQVTQMGQEVILRCVPISNHLYFYWYRQILGQKVEFLVSFYNNEISEKSEIFDDQFSVERPDGSNFTLKIRSTKLEDSAMYFCASSQGGTFFGQGTRLTVV.

The chain combines TRBV7-9 with TRBJ1-1, with D hard to call. The germline CDR1 and CDR2 sequences are SEHNR and FQNEAQ (reference sequence). V lost 7 bases to trimming and J lost 0 bases, with 18 bases between them. The CDR3 is 16 residues long. CDR3 amino acids: CASNPYQETMNTEAFF. The CDR3 coding sequence is TGTGCCAGCAACCCGTACCAGGAAACCATGAACACTGAAGCTTTCTTT.

This clonotype appeared a few times. The V and J genes are TRBV12-3 or TRBV12-4 and TRBJ2-3; TRBD1 aligns across 8 bases. CDR3 length: 15 amino acids. V shed 7 bases and J 1 base; nucleotides not matched to a gene: 7. The DNA of the CDR3 is TGTGCCAGCACCTTAGGACAGGGCCGCACAGATACGCAGTATTTT. Protein product: CASTLGQGRTDTQYF.

A few counts support this clonotype. The genes are TRBV24-1 and TRBJ2-2; tentatively, D is TRBD1 (6 bases). The CDR3 covers 15 residues. Trimming stripped 5 bases from V and 5 bases from J, with 14 bases between. CDR1 is KGHDR, CDR2 SFDVKD, per germline. CDR3 DNA sequence: TGTGCCACCAGTGTTGGAACAGGGAAAACCGGGGAGCTGTTTTTT. Protein sequence: CATSVGTGKTGELFF.

The sample holds a few counts of this clonotype. The chain employs TRBV4-1 and TRBJ2-3; D call uncertain. Trimming cost V 2 bases and J 2 bases, with 2 bases left between them. The CDR3 contains 12 residues. Germline values: CDR1 MGHRA, CDR2 YSYEKL. The CDR3 loop is CASSQLTDTQYF. The CDR3 region has the DNA TGCGCCAGCAGCCAACTCACAGATACGCAGTATTTT.

This clonotype was recorded a few times. This chain joins TRBV28 and TRBJ2-1; D might be TRBD1 (5 bases). V lost 6 bases and J 0 bases, leaving 12 bases between the germline ends. This CDR3 contains 15 residues. Germline V lookup: CDR1 MDHEN, CDR2 SYDVKM. CDR3 sequence reads: CASSLVQDSYNEQFF. The CDR3 DNA reads as TGTGCCAGCAGCCTGGTACAGGACTCCTACAATGAGCAGTTCTTC.

This clonotype was observed at least ten times. The CDR3 bases are TGTGCCTGCCAGGGAGCCGGGGAGCTGTTTTTT. It is translated as CACQGAGELFF. The chain joins TRBV6-5 to TRBJ2-2; D is tentatively TRBD1 or TRBD2 (5 bases each). Between the trimmed V and J ends, which lost 11 bases and 6 bases, there was a span of 10 bases. Germline V gene sequence: CDR1 MNHEY, CDR2 SVGAGI. The CDR3 sequence is 11 residues long.

The chain couples TRBV29-1 to TRBJ1-1; 8 positions match TRBD1. CDR3 length equals 13 residues. Per the germline V gene, CDR1 is SQVTM and CDR2 is ANQGSEA. V lost 4 bases, J lost 0 bases, and 1 base stayed unmatched. CDR3 sequence (DNA): TGCAGCGTTGGGACAGGGTTGAACACTGAAGCTTTCTTT. Encoded protein: CSVGTGLNTEAFF.